This T cell receptor beta chain was documented in a study of cytomegalovirus exposure and HLA in healthy donors (dated by TCRdb to about 2017). For the study in its entirety: An earlier analysis of approximately 550 of the donors reported 250 to 300 Gb of sequence data and some 100 million unique TCR beta sequences from about 179 million T cells. On average, 235,054 unique TCR beta nucleotide sequences were sequenced per donor among a few hundred genotyped donors of the cohort, with 15% to 20% of those sequences being non-productive. A few DR-DQ haplotypes were treated as single units for association and clustering because of strong linkage in the cohort. The study aimed to test whether cataloging public T cell receptors could reveal signatures of past pathogen exposure. The study combined high-throughput TCR immunosequencing, statistical association of individual TCRs with disease status, and machine learning to predict cytomegalovirus infection status. A later genetic analysis took genome-wide SNP genotypes for about 55% of the 666 donors and used that subset as a discovery cohort. Typing coverage varied by locus: 629-630 donors for A, B, C, DRB1 and DQB1; roughly 520 for DQA1; more than 600 for DPA1; about 450 for DPB1. To decide whether each TCR beta V gene segment behaved as functional or pseudogenic, an earlier analysis of several hundred of the donors relied on high-throughput TCR beta sequencing. Donor age, sex, ethnicity and CMV serostatus were collected together with the repertoire data. A later analysis re-analyzed previously published TCR beta repertoires from roughly 630 donors and added high-resolution HLA genotyping to study TCR occurrence patterns. In the later analysis, no new phenotypic data were used to find candidate immune exposures; instead, reliance was placed on TCR beta sequences and their occurrence across donors. Both class I and class II loci were covered by HLA typing, at four-digit resolution. Besides the first cohort of 500 to 700 subjects, a separate validation cohort made up of roughly 130 different subjects was used. Of the 350 to 400 genotyped donors, approximately 83% fell in the genetic ancestry cluster associated with self-reported Caucasian donors. The T cell repertoires of 700 or so subjects were profiled by immunosequencing and related to cytomegalovirus serostatus. An early release covering 550 to 650 HLA-typed donors comprised around 300 gigabases of sequencing data and approximately 85 million unique TCR sequences. All discovery cohort repertoires had been generated using a single sequencing platform. General conclusions and limits of the study: In vitro tests confirmed that a few of the cytomegalovirus-associated TCR beta chains recognize cytomegalovirus antigens. Because HLA typing was unavailable for some donors at each locus, only the typed subset was used in association tests. The cohort was sequenced for TCR beta chains only, and without alpha or paired-chain data the features that could be detected were limited. For the cohort, immune exposure information was limited to CMV serostatus. While some public TCRs were present in many individuals, most TCR sequences turned up only very rarely across donors. In a later analysis, HLA-associated TCR beta chains were found to be more clonally expanded and to have lower generation probabilities than equally common non-associated chains. In a later analysis, the rate of TCR association differed among HLA loci, with DRB1 alleles having the most associated TCRs and HLA-C alleles having the fewest. A cluster of highly shared sequence variants was judged likely to represent a technical artifact of the sequencing pipeline. In a later genetic analysis, fewer N-insertions in productive TCRs were reported among donors in an Asian-associated ancestry cluster than the approximately 710-donor mean. In a later genetic analysis, a missense DCLRE1C variant was associated with V-gene and J-gene trimming of TCR beta chains, and the association was replicated in an independent cohort. Cytomegalovirus status was reported to be diagnosed by the classifier with high specificity and sensitivity in both the original and validation cohorts. Correlated functional status among segregating V segments might be attributable to linkage disequilibrium, but an unknown experimental factor could not be ruled out. A further reported finding was that TCR beta sequences accurately predicted the HLA-A and HLA-B alleles for most subjects in the first cohort. Presence/absence analyses assumed roughly uniform sequencing depth across donors, an assumption that may not hold. According to a later analysis, most CMV-associated TCR beta chains appeared to be HLA-restricted, and the HLA associations seemed to be driven largely by CMV exposure. Because counts were too low, seventeen rarely observed V segments, including chromosome 9 orphons, were left out of the earlier analysis of some 600 of the donors. Some IMGT-functional V segments, including TRBV6-2 and TRBV6-3, could not be distinguished by the 87-base-pair reads and were therefore excluded. It was suggested by the authors that the approach could potentially be generalized to other disease states and immunological phenotypes. A later analysis reported that several top co-occurrence clusters appeared linked to parvovirus B19, influenza, CMV and Epstein-Barr virus. When HLA alleles, especially DR and DQ, strongly co-occurred, attributing TCR associations to individual alleles was difficult. The study listed 164 TCR beta chains as associated with cytomegalovirus. An earlier analysis of 587 of the donors showed that most TCR beta V segments appeared in productive rearrangements either about 90% or about 30% of the time, which broadly matched IMGT annotations. Specific HLA alleles were associated with some 15,000 TCR beta sequences at a false discovery rate of 0.05 in a later analysis.

The method was the immunoSEQ multiplex PCR assay. For the multiplex PCR, a mixture combining 60 forward primers for TCR Vbeta segments and 13 reverse primers for TCR Jbeta segments was used. A multiplex PCR assay on genomic DNA amplified the CDR3 region of rearranged TCR beta genes. On the Illumina HiSeq System, the amplified TCR beta libraries were sequenced as 87-base-pair reads. Concerning the study's data processing: Across the 670 or so repertoires, a later analysis counted 78 million or so unique TCR beta chains, some 11 million of which were shared by at least two donors. A nearest-neighbor algorithm error-corrected the raw reads and collapsed the reads into unique sequences, merging closely related sequences to remove PCR and sequencing errors. V, D and J gene segments were assigned by aligning CDR3 sequences to IMGT reference sequences. Each retained sequence needed at least a six-nucleotide match to both a V gene segment and a J gene segment. A rearrangement was called productive if the CDR3 had no stop codons and remained in frame with V and J, and every other rearrangement was called non-productive. CDR3 was defined according to IMGT convention as the region running from the second conserved V-encoded cysteine to the conserved J-encoded phenylalanine. The earlier analysis of about 610 of the donors excluded sequences that lacked an unambiguous match to a single V gene segment. In an earlier analysis of some 590 of the donors, V segments were called functional above 56.7% productive rearrangements and were called segregating when the between-donor standard deviation exceeded 5%. A statistical classification framework was built to diagnose cytomegalovirus status from the catalog of TCR beta chain sequences. V and J gene assignment, in a later analysis, came from comparing TCR nucleotide sequences with IMGT/GENE-DB human TR gene sequences. The TCRdist pipeline was used in a later analysis to assign CDR3 sequences and most-parsimonious VDJ recombination scenarios. In a later analysis, every TCR beta chain was defined by the combination of its CDR3 amino acid sequence and its V-gene family, and reads without a unique V-gene family were dropped. As a way to deal with suspected cross-contamination and a sequencing artifact, a later analysis dropped 592 nucleotide sequences that were highly shared and had low generation probability. For each public chain, a later analysis derived a clonal expansion index from normalized ranks of inferred template counts within each repertoire. A later analysis computed generation probabilities with a VDJ recombination model fitted to out-of-frame rearrangements, and checked the results against IGoR. In a later analysis, hypergeometric tests were used to score TCR-TCR, TCR-HLA and TCR-CMV co-occurrence, with a repertoire-size bias correction applied to TCR pairs. A later analysis estimated false discovery rates by permuting HLA or CMV assignments 20 times. In a later analysis, co-occurring TCRs were grouped using DBSCAN, with TCRdist sequence similarity added in when clustering inside HLA-allele-positive subsets. Repertoires with fewer than 30,000 or more than 120,000 public chains were left out of co-occurrence clustering, as were about 5 repertoires with anomalous nucleotide sharing. TCRdb limited this immuneACCESS table to in-frame rearrangements with V and J called. A share of clones is missing; checked studies link under half to unresolved V genes, and the rest is unexplained. From that table come the V and J calls and clone size; the DNA was used to work out D and trimming. For this sample the table gives about 140,000 clones, of which under 70% were detected only once. The ten biggest clones cover 6.5% of the sample.

The cohort consisted of 666 healthy bone marrow donors. At the time of sampling, every cohort member was nominally healthy, though immune exposures that went unrecorded were likely present. The donor was CMV seronegative and belonged to the group of 320 or so seronegative cohort members. Every donor gave a peripheral blood sample, and the peripheral blood mononuclear cells from that sample were used for TCR beta sequencing. The Qiagen DNeasy Blood Extraction Kit was used to extract genomic DNA from the blood cell samples. Concerning this clone itself: Its binding antigen is unknown. Per-base quality was not reported, and no clone a single base away is much larger than it.

The CDR3 sequence holds 14 residues, the cysteine and phenylalanine included. Only CDR3 DNA is held: 42 bases, read in frame from base 1. CDR1 and CDR2, per the germline V gene, are SGHRS and YFSETQ. Trimming removed 4 bases from V and 2 bases from J, leaving 10 bases between the germline ends. The receptor's source is a woman aged 60 to 75 in good health and CMV-seronegative. Sequenced sample: PBMCs. The chain employs TRBV5-1 and TRBJ1-5; D gene: possibly TRBD1, on 6 matching bases. The nucleotide sequence reads as follows: TGCGCCAGCAGCCCCAGGGGAGGCAATCAGCCCCAGCATTTT. Translation gives CASSPRGGNQPQHF. This CDR3, with the reference TRBV5-1 and TRBJ1-5 proteins standing in past its ends, gives the full variable domain KAGVTQTPRYLIKTRGQQVTLSCSPISGHRSVSWYQQTPGQGLQFLFEYFSETQRNKGNFPGRFSGRQFSNSRSEMNVSTLELGDSALYLCASSPRGGNQPQHFGDGTRLSIL.